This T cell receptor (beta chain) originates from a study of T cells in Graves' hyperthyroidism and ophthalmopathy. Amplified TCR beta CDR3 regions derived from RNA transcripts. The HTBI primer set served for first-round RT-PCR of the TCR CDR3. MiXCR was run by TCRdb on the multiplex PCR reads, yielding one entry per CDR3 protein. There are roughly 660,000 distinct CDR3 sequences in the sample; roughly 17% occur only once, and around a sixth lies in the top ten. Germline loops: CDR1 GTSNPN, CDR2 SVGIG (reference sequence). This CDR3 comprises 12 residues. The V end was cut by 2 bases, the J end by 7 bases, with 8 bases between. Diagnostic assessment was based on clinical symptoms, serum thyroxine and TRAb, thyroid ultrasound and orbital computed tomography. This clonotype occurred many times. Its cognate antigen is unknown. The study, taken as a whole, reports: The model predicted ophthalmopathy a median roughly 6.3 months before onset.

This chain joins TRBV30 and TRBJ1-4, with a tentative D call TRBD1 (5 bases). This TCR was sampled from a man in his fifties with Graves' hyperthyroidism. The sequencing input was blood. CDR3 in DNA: TGTGCCTGGAGTCTTGGGGGTGAAAAACTGTTTTTT. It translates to CAWSLGGEKLFF.